This TCR beta chain was found in a study of cytomegalovirus exposure and HLA in healthy donors. This PCR relied on a set of 60 Vbeta primers and 13 Jbeta primers. The assay was immunoSEQ multiplex PCR, and TCRdb's table has in-frame clones only and misses some. Here the sample spans roughly 260,000 clones, about 83% being singletons. The V and J ends lost 0 bases and 7 bases, in that order; junction bases with no gene match: 15. In germline, CDR1 is SGHAT, CDR2 FQNNGV. The CDR3 sequence is 18 residues long. Sequenced input: PBMCs. The chain couples TRBV11-2 to TRBJ2-1, with 7 bases identical to TRBD2. This receptor was taken from a woman aged 40 to 49 in good health and CMV-seropositive. The CDR3 reads CASSLDRVRGRAGNEQFF. CDR3 nucleotides: TGTGCCAGCAGCTTAGATAGAGTACGAGGGAGGGCCGGGAATGAGCAGTTCTTC. The full variable domain, completed using reference TRBV11-2 and TRBJ2-1, is EAGVAQSPRYKIIEKRQSVAFWCNPISGHATLYWYQQILGQGPKLLIQFQNNGVVDDSQLPKDRFSAERLKGVDSTLKIQPAKLEDSAVYLCASSLDRVRGRAGNEQFFGPGTRLTVL.